This T cell receptor (beta chain) is drawn from a study of blood T cell repertoires in COVID-19 (TCRdb year 2020). Describing the broader study: Collaborator samples came from the United States, Italy and Spain and covered acute and convalescent phases of COVID-19. The prospective study material was composed of cDNA or gDNA derived from T cells, B-cell-depleted T cells, or PBMCs. Deeply sampled blood TCRbeta repertoires from subjects exposed to, actively infected with, or recovered from COVID-19 were included in the dataset. The repertoires were made available in a free public database intended to serve as a resource for research on the immune response to SARS-CoV-2. Samples came from the ongoing ImmuneRACE study (first 160 participants) plus 1,254 subjects from 6 global collaborators. Sample metadata almost always included a de-identified subject ID, COVID-19 status, age in years and sex. Where available, HLA class I and class II types were obtained from metadata supplied by the sample provider rather than from assay-based typing. Points the paper makes about the study in general: The quantity of clinical and demographic metadata differed by source and by participant and was supplied without curation.

Details on this clone: Its antigen target is currently unknown. Qualities for individual bases were not recorded, and no much larger clone is one base off.

Reading from cysteine to phenylalanine, the CDR3 counts 18 amino acids. Only the CDR3 part of the read is kept: 54 bases, read in frame from the first base. CDR1 is given as LGHNA and CDR2 as YSLEER, both from the germline V gene. Clipping removes 0 bases from V and 0 bases from J, with 10 as the unmatched junction base count. A second Seattle source provided samples from volunteer blood donors who had recovered from COVID-19. Each collaborating institution followed its own protocols to collect whole blood in K2EDTA tubes. Collaborator samples were shipped for TCRbeta analysis as frozen whole blood, isolated PBMCs, or DNA extracted from either sample type. TCRbeta CDR3 regions were amplified from genomic DNA by means of the immunoSEQ Assay, a bias-controlled multiplex PCR. In the original analysis: The number of nucleated cells in each sample was estimated from the amplification of reference gene primers within the assay. To quantify the absolute abundance of each unique TCRbeta CDR3 rearrangement, sequence reads were collapsed and filtered. Productive Simpson clonality was computed per sample as the square root of Simpson's diversity index over productive rearrangements. Not all clones reach the TCRdb copy of this immuneACCESS table, which keeps in-frame sequences only. Checked studies attribute under half of the gap to unresolved V genes and leave the rest unexplained. The V and J calls and clone size were taken over from that table, and D and trimming were inferred from the DNA. Here the sample has over 300,000 clones; roughly 90% occur a single time. The top ten clones comprise nearly 6.5% of the sample.

The source of this sequence is a man younger than 30 who had recovered from COVID-19. Source material: peripheral blood. The chain is made from TRBV4-3 and TRBJ1-1, and 7 junction bases match TRBD1. The DNA is TGCGCCAGCAGCCAAGATCAAGCCCTGACAGGGTTGAACACTGAAGCTTTCTTT. Translated, it gives CASSQDQALTGLNTEAFF.